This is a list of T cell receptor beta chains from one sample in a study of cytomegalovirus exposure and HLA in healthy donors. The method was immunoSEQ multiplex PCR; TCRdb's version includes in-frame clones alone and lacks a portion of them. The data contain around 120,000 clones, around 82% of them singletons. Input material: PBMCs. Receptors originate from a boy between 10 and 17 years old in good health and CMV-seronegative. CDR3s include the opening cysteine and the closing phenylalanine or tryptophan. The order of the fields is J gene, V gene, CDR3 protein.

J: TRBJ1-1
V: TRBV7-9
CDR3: CASSLTMNTEAFF

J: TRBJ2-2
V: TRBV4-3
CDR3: CASSQDSRGSTGELFF

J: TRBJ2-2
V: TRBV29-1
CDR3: CSVATRLAGATGELFF

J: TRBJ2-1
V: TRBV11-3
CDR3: CASSLAAGGYNEQFF

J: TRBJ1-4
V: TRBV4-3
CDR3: CASSQRGASDEKLFF

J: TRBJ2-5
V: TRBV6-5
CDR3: CASSYSGHDQETQYF

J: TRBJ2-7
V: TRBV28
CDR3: CASSLEQPYEQYF

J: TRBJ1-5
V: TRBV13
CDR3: CASSLASEGFQPQHF

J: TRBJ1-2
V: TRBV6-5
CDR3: CASSLTPPANYGYTF

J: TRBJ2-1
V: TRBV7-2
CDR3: CASSFRQNSYNEQFF

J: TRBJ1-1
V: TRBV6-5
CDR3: CASRLTGTANTEAFF

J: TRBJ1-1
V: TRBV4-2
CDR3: CASSQAPFGYRVGTEAFF

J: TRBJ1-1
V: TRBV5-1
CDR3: CASSPGQMNTEAFF

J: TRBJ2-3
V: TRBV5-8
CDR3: CASSLALSQGATDTQYF

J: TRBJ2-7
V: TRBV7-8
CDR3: CASSLVGLAGQSSYEQYF

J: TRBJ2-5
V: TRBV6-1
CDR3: CASSGTSGRAVETQYF

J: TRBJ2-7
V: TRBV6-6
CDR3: CASRYAQGYEQYF

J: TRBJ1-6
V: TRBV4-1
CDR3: CASRDSGQGVDSPLHF

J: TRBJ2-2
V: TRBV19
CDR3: CATKKRLAGDPGELFF

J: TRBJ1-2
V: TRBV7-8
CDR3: CASTVIWDGGYYGYTF

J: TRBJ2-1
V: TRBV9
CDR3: CASSVGALLDEQFF

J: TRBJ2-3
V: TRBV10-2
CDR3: CASKRPGSDTQYF

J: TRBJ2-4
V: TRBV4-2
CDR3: CASSHPASEGAIQYF

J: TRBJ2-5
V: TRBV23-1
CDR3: CASSQANAQETQYF

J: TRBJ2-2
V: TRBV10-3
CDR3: CATTSGTGWVGGELFF

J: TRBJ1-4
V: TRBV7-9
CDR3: CSSSLEPTGADGKLFF

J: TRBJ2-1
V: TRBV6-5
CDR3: CASSQRGTNFLEQFF

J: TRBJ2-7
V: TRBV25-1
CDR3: CASRGTGTGIYEQYF

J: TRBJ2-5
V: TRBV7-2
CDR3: CASSRRLAGVGETQYF

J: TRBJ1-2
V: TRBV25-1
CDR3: CATSQGGGYTF

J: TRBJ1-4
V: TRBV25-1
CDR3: CASSEPGRGQEKLFF

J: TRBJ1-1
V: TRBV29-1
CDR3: CSAGQGANTEAFF

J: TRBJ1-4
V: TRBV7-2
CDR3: CASSSRQDPNEKLFF

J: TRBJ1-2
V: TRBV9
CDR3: CASSASTVYGYTF

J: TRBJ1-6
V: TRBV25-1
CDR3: CASSEGGQGNSPLHF

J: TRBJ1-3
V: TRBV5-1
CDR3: CASSPGQGSRWGNTIYF

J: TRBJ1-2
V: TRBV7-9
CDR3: CASSLPTGLDGYTF

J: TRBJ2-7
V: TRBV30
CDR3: CAWSQNYEQYF

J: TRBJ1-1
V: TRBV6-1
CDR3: CASRGQTGGTEAFF

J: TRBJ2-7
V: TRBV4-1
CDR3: CASREAGGSYEQYF

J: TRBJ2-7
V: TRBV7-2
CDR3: CASSLEYGEQYF

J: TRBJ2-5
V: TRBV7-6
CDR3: CASSLGGRGQETQYF

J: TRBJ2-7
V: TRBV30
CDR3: CAWSVGLAASYEQYF